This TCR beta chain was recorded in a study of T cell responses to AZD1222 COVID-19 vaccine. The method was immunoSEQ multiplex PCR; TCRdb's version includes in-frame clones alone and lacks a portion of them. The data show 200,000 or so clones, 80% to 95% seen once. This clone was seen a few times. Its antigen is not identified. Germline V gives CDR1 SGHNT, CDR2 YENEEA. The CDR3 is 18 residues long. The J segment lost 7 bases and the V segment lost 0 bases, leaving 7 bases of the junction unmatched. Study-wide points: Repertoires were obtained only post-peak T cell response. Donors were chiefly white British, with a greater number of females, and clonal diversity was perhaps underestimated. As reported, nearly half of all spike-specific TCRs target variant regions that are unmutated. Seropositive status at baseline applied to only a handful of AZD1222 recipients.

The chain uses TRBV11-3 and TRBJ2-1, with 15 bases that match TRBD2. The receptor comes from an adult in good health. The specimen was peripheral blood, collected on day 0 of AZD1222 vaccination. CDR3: CASSLDTHGTSGRNEQFF. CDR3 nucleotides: TGTGCCAGCAGCTTAGATACTCACGGGACTAGCGGGAGGAATGAGCAGTTCTTC.